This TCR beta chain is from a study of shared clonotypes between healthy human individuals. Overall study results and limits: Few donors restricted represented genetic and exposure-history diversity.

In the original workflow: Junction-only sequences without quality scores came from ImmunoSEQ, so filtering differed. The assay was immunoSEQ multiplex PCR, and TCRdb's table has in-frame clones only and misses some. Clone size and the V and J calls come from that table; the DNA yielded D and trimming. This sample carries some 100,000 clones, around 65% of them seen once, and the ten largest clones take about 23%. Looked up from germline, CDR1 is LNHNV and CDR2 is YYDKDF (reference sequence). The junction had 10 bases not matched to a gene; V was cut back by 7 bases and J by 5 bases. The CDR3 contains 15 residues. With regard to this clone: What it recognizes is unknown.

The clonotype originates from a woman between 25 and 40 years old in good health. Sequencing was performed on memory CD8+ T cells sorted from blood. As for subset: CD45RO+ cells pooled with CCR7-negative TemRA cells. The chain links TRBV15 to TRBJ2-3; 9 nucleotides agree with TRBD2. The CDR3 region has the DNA TGTGCCACCATGGACTGGCGGGAGGGGCTAGATACGCAGTATTTT. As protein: CATMDWREGLDTQYF.